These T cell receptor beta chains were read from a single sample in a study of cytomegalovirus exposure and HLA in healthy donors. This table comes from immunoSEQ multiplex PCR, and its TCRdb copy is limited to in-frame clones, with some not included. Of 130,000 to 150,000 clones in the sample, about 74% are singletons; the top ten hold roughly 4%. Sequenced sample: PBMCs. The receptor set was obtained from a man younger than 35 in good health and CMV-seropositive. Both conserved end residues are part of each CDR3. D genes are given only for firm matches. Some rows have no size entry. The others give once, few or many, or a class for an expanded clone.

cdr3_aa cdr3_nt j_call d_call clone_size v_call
CASSQSGYEQYF TGTGCCAGCAGCCAATCCGGTTACGAGCAGTACTTC TRBJ2-7 . . TRBV28
CAWEGQSNTEAFF TGTGCCTGGGAGGGACAGTCAAACACTGAAGCTTTCTTT TRBJ1-1 TRBD1 few TRBV30
CASSLVAGPYNEQFF TGTGCCAGCAGCTTGGTAGCGGGACCCTACAATGAGCAGTTCTTC TRBJ2-1 TRBD2 . TRBV5-6
CASSFTGRGYTF TGTGCCAGCAGCTTCACAGGGCGCGGCTACACCTTC TRBJ1-2 . . TRBV7-2
CASSYQTGGDSETQYF TGTGCCAGCAGCTACCAGACAGGGGGTGACTCAGAGACCCAGTACTTC TRBJ2-5 TRBD1 once TRBV28
CASSLTGLTNTEAFF TGTGCCAGCAGCTTAACAGGGTTGACGAACACTGAAGCTTTCTTT TRBJ1-1 . . TRBV7-2
CASSLLGGANYGYTF TGTGCCAGCAGCTTATTGGGAGGAGCTAACTATGGCTACACCTTC TRBJ1-2 . . TRBV11-2
CASSPRDSRNQPQHF TGTGCCAGTAGTCCACGGGACAGCCGCAATCAGCCCCAGCATTTT TRBJ1-5 TRBD1 . TRBV19
CASSLVTGGATGELFF TGTGCCAGCAGCTTAGTCACAGGGGGCGCAACCGGGGAGCTGTTTTTT TRBJ2-2 TRBD1 . TRBV7-6
CASSRRGAGGETQYF TGTGCCAGCAGCCGGCGGGGGGCGGGGGGGGAGACCCAGTACTTC TRBJ2-5 TRBD2 . TRBV7-2
CSALLAGAPYEQYF TGCAGCGCCCTACTAGCGGGAGCTCCCTACGAGCAGTACTTC TRBJ2-7 TRBD2 . TRBV29-1
CASSSFDTNYGYTF TGTGCCAGCAGTTCCTTTGACACGAACTATGGCTACACCTTC TRBJ1-2 . few TRBV6-5
CASSPTPRSSTDTQYF TGTGCCAGCAGTCCTACTCCTAGGTCTAGCACAGATACGCAGTATTTT TRBJ2-3 . . TRBV27
CASRGGHNEKLFF TGTGCCAGCAGAGGAGGTCATAATGAAAAACTGTTTTTT TRBJ1-4 . . TRBV2
CASSSRGLNTEAFF TGTGCCAGCAGCTCTAGGGGGCTGAACACTGAAGCTTTCTTT TRBJ1-1 TRBD1 . TRBV7-2
CSVDDRGKGEQYF TGCAGCGTTGATGACAGGGGGAAGGGCGAGCAGTACTTC TRBJ2-7 TRBD1 . TRBV29-1
CASSPLAGSNQPQHF TGTGCCAGCAGTCCCTTGGCAGGGAGCAATCAGCCCCAGCATTTT TRBJ1-5 . . TRBV27
CASSGGGGSTDTQYF TGTGCCAGCAGCGGCGGGGGGGGTAGCACAGATACGCAGTATTTT TRBJ2-3 TRBD2 . TRBV9
CASTHQGYGYTF TGTGCCAGCACTCACCAGGGGTATGGCTACACCTTC TRBJ1-2 . few TRBV7-2
CASAGPSTNEKLFF TGTGCCAGCGCGGGGCCGTCAACTAATGAAAAACTGTTTTTT TRBJ1-4 . few TRBV2
CASSRGGGTDTQYF TGTGCCAGCAGCCGGGGGGGAGGCACAGATACGCAGTATTTT TRBJ2-3 TRBD2 . TRBV7-6
CASSSGQGADGYTF TGTGCCAGCAGCTCCGGCCAGGGGGCGGATGGCTACACCTTC TRBJ1-2 TRBD1 . TRBV28
CAISDQGAGGYTF TGTGCCATCAGTGACCAGGGGGCTGGTGGCTACACCTTC TRBJ1-2 TRBD1 . TRBV10-3
CASSSQATTDTQYF TGTGCCAGCAGCTCCCAGGCTACTACAGATACGCAGTATTTT TRBJ2-3 . . TRBV7-3
CASSLDLSYNEQFF TGTGCCAGCAGCTTAGATCTTTCCTACAATGAGCAGTTCTTC TRBJ2-1 . . TRBV11-3
CASSPTSGTPETQYF TGTGCCAGCAGCCCTACCTCTGGGACACCAGAGACCCAGTACTTC TRBJ2-5 . . TRBV5-6
CASSQDSRRTEAFF TGTGCCAGCAGCCAAGATAGCAGGAGGACTGAAGCTTTCTTT TRBJ1-1 . few TRBV4-2
CASSLYVGGQETQYF TGCGCCAGCAGCTTATACGTAGGAGGCCAAGAGACCCAGTACTTC TRBJ2-5 . . TRBV5-1
CARSLGVQGDEKLFF TGTGCCAGAAGCTTGGGGGTACAGGGAGATGAAAAACTGTTTTTT TRBJ1-4 . . TRBV5-3
CASSSQRLYEQYF TGTGCCAGCAGCTCGCAGAGACTCTACGAGCAGTACTTC TRBJ2-7 . . TRBV7-8
CASSVAAGGYEQYF TGTGCCAGCAGCGTAGCGGCAGGGGGCTACGAGCAGTACTTC TRBJ2-7 TRBD1 . TRBV9
CASSHSSEEETQYF TGTGCCAGCAGCCACTCTAGCGAAGAAGAGACCCAGTACTTC TRBJ2-5 . . TRBV7-9
CATSRGGFGADQPQHF TGTGCCACCAGCAGAGGGGGTTTTGGGGCGGATCAGCCCCAGCATTTT TRBJ1-5 . . TRBV15
CASSLSFVGQGDSPLHF TGTGCCAGCAGTTTATCTTTTGTCGGACAGGGAGATTCACCCCTCCACTTT TRBJ1-6 TRBD1 . TRBV28
CSVTLRGNNQPQHF TGCAGCGTTACCCTCAGGGGTAACAATCAGCCCCAGCATTTT TRBJ1-5 . . TRBV29-1
CASSLRGPGQGTETQYF TGTGCCAGCAGCTTAAGGGGTCCCGGACAGGGGACGGAGACCCAGTACTTC TRBJ2-5 TRBD1 few TRBV11-2
CAISGPTGPNQPQHF TGTGCCATCAGTGGCCCGACAGGACCCAATCAGCCCCAGCATTTT TRBJ1-5 . few TRBV10-3
CASSPPTGTFGGELFF TGTGCCAGCAGTCCCCCGACCGGGACTTTTGGCGGGGAGCTGTTTTTT TRBJ2-2 . . TRBV28
CAWNGQSNSPLHF TGTGCCTGGAATGGGCAATCTAATTCACCCCTCCACTTT TRBJ1-6 . . TRBV30
CASSSPRGHRTDTQYF TGTGCCAGCAGCTCCCCCAGGGGGCATCGCACAGATACGCAGTATTTT TRBJ2-3 TRBD1 . TRBV7-2
CASRAFYTDTQYF TGTGCCAGCAGGGCCTTTTACACAGATACGCAGTATTTT TRBJ2-3 . once TRBV5-6
CASTDALSGEQFF TGTGCCAGCACTGACGCACTGAGCGGTGAGCAGTTCTTC TRBJ2-1 . . TRBV27
CASSLQTGFGGYTF TGTGCCAGTAGTCTCCAGACAGGGTTCGGGGGCTACACCTTC TRBJ1-2 TRBD1 once TRBV19
CASSLEPSGSTDTQYF TGTGCCAGCAGCTTGGAACCTAGCGGATCCACAGATACGCAGTATTTT TRBJ2-3 TRBD2 few TRBV5-6
CASSAVGQGLYGYTF TGTGCCAGCAGCGCAGTGGGACAGGGGCTGTATGGCTACACCTTC TRBJ1-2 TRBD1 few TRBV7-8
CASHLRGGMNTEAFF TGCGCCAGCCACCTTCGCGGCGGTATGAACACTGAAGCTTTCTTT TRBJ1-1 . . TRBV23-1
CASSSQSGVEQFF TGTGCCAGCAGTTCCCAGAGCGGGGTAGAGCAGTTCTTC TRBJ2-1 TRBD2 . TRBV2
CASSLVQGAAEQYF TGTGCCAGCAGCTTGGTACAGGGGGCGGCCGAGCAGTACTTC TRBJ2-7 TRBD1 . TRBV5-6
CATSTGGNQPQHF TGTGCCACCTCGACCGGAGGCAATCAGCCCCAGCATTTT TRBJ1-5 . . TRBV10-3
CASTGRQDTQYF TGTGCCAGCACTGGGAGGCAAGATACGCAGTATTTT TRBJ2-3 . . TRBV25-1
CASSYGGFDYGYTF TGTGCCAGCAGCTATGGAGGATTTGACTATGGCTACACCTTC TRBJ1-2 . . TRBV5-8
CASSLVGARNYGYTF TGTGCCAGCAGCTTAGTAGGGGCCCGTAACTATGGCTACACCTTC TRBJ1-2 . few TRBV5-4
CASSLASGSGSPLHF TGTGCCAGCAGCTTAGCTTCAGGGTCCGGTTCACCCCTCCACTTT TRBJ1-6 . . TRBV7-2
CASTGNNQPQHF TGTGCCAGCACAGGGAACAATCAGCCCCAGCATTTT TRBJ1-5 . few TRBV6-6
CASSRGSYEQYF TGTGCCAGCTCTAGGGGATCCTACGAGCAGTACTTC TRBJ2-7 . once TRBV6-1
CASKQSSMNTEAFF TGTGCCAGCAAACAGTCTTCTATGAACACTGAAGCTTTCTTT TRBJ1-1 . . TRBV6-5
CASSEGRGVSYNSPLHF TGTGCCAGCAGTGAGGGTCGAGGAGTCTCCTATAATTCACCCCTCCACTTT TRBJ1-6 . . TRBV2